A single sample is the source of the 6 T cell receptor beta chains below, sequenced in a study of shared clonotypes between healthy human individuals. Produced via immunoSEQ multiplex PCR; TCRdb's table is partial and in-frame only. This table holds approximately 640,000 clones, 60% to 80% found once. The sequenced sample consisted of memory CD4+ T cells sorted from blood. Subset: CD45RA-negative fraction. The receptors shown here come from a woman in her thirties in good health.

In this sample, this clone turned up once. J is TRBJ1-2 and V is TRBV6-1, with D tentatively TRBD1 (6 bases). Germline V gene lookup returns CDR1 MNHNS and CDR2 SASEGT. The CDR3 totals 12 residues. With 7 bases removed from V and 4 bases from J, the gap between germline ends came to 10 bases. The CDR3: CASTKGVYGYTF. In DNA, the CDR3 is TGTGCCAGCACCAAGGGGGTCTATGGCTACACCTTC.

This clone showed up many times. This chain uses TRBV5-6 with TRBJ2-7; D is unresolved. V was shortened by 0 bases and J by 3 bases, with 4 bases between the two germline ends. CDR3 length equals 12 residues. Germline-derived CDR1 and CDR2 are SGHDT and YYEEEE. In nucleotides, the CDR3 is TGTGCCAGCAGCTTGGATTTCTACGAGCAGTACTTC. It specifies CASSLDFYEQYF. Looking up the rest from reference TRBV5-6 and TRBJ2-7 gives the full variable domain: DAGVTQSPTHLIKTRGQQVTLRCSPKSGHDTVSWYQQALGQGPQFIFQYYEEEERQRGNFPDRFSGHQFPNYSSELNVNALLLGDSALYLCASSLDFYEQYFGPGTRLTVT.

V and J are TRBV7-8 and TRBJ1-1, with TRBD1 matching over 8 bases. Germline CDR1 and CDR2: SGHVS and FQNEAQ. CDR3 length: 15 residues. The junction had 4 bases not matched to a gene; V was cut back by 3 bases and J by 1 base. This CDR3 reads CASSFLGTGNTEAFF. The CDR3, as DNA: TGTGCCAGCAGCTTTTTGGGGACAGGGAACACTGAAGCTTTCTTT.

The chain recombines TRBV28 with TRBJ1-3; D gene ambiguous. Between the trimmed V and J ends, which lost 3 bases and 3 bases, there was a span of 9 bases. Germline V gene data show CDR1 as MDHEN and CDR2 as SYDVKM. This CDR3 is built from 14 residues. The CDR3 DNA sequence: TGTGCCAGCAGTTTCGAGTCGTTTGGAAACACCATATATTTT. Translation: CASSFESFGNTIYF.

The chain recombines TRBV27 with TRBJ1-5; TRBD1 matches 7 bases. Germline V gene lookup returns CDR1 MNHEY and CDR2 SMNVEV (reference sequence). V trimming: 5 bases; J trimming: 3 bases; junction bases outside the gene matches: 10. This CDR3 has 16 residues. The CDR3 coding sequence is TGTGCCAGCAGTCCCTCCGACAGGGCGGCCAATCAGCCCCAGCATTTT. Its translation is CASSPSDRAANQPQHF.

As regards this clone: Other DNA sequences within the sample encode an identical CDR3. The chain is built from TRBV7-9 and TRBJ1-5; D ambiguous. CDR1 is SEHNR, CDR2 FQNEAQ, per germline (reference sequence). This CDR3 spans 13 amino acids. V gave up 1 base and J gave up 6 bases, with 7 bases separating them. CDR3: CASSLDLGQPQHF. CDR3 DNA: TGTGCCAGCAGCTTAGATCTCGGTCAGCCCCAGCATTTT.